The 5 T cell receptor beta chains below come from one sample, sequenced in a study of T-cell memory formation after mild COVID-19. TCRdb re-analysed the 5' RACE reads in MiXCR, keeping a single row per CDR3 protein. The sample records about 560,000 distinct CDR3 sequences, about 20% being singletons. Specimen: PBMCs or a T cell subset sorted from them (not recorded which). The receptors derive from an adult woman who had mild COVID-19 (a few samples of this study predate the infection). Cell type and time point are not known.

The chain joins TRBV6-5 to TRBJ2-1; D ambiguous. Germline V gives CDR1 MNHEY, CDR2 SVGAGI. The V and J ends lost 6 bases and 0 bases respectively, with 12 bases between them. This CDR3 spans 15 amino acids. The CDR3 DNA sequence: TGTGCCAGCAGCCCTGGTATTCCCTCCTACAATGAGCAGTTCTTC. It is translated as CASSPGIPSYNEQFF.

This chain's CDR3 is CASSRTGTGGTDTQYF. The CDR3 nucleotides are TGTGCCAGCAGCCGTACCGGGACAGGGGGCACAGATACGCAGTATTTT. This sequence joins TRBV12-3 or TRBV12-4 and TRBJ2-3, with 10 bases fitting TRBD1. After removal of 6 bases from V and 1 base from J, the junction contained 7 bases not matched to a gene. CDR3 length: 16 residues.

This CDR3 reads CASSLIGQGPFF. The CDR3 region has the DNA TGTGCCAGCAGTTTAATCGGACAGGGACCTTTCTTT. This rearrangement joins TRBV12-3 or TRBV12-4 to TRBJ1-1, with 8 bases lining up with TRBD1. With V trimmed by 2 bases and J by 12 bases, 5 bases remained unmatched. The CDR3 has 12 amino acids.

This clonotype turned up a few times. The DNA of the CDR3 is TGCGCCAGCAGCACACCGACTGGCACAGATACGCAGTATTTT. Translation gives CASSTPTGTDTQYF. The rearrangement joins TRBV5-1 to TRBJ2-3; D is unclear. V lost 4 bases and J lost 1, with 10 bases in between. The CDR3 is 14 amino acids. Germline CDR1 SGHRS, CDR2 YFSETQ. The complete variable domain, with remaining parts taken from reference TRBV5-1 and TRBJ2-3, reads KAGVTQTPRYLIKTRGQQVTLSCSPISGHRSVSWYQQTPGQGLQFLFEYFSETQRNKGNFPGRFSGRQFSNSRSEMNVSTLELGDSALYLCASSTPTGTDTQYFGPGTRLTVL.

Remarks on this clonotype: A read error may account for a junction end that differs from germline. V and J are TRBV29-1 and TRBJ1-1, with 7 bases identical to TRBD1. There are 11 residues in the CDR3. Looked up from germline, CDR1 is SQVTM and CDR2 is ANQGSEA. CDR3 sequence: CSVEDRRGQLF. CDR3 nucleotides: TGCAGCGTTGAAGATCGAAGGGGACAGCTCTTT.